This T cell receptor (beta chain) was profiled in a study of lymphopenia after photon versus proton radiotherapy. About this clone itself: Its antigen is unknown.

Overall study results and limits: Only patients who died were analyzed for survival; proton advantage is unproven. Oligoclonal CD8+ Temra expansion after nadir drove photon patients' diversity drop. In patients who died, overall survival fell as post-nadir TCR diversity dropped more. Photon-treated patients lost naive T cells and TCR diversity; proton-treated stayed stable.

The CDR3 has 13 amino acids. Per the germline V gene, CDR1 is SQVTM and CDR2 is ANQGSEA. Profiling relied on immunoSEQ multiplex PCR, and the TCRdb table lists in-frame clones only, not all of them. The sample carries 50,000 to 75,000 clones, approximately 86% recorded once. The receptor was derived from a man aged 40-49 years with gastric cancer. This chain uses TRBV29-1 with TRBJ1-6, with D possibly matching TRBD1 (5 bases). The starting material was peripheral blood, obtained from a patient treated with photon-based radiotherapy. CDR3 DNA: TGCAGTGTACGAGACAGTGAAAATTCACCCCTCCACTTT. Its protein is CSVRDSENSPLHF.